Described below is a single T cell receptor beta chain sequence and its context. What it recognizes is unknown. These data are taken from a study of T cell repertoires in cytomegalovirus infection. On the study more broadly: Signatures in public TCR beta sequences pointed to both CMV infection and matching HLA type.

Study results and caveats: People with CMV and the relevant HLA were identified by cumulative public TCR beta family frequency. CMV-specific TCR beta clonotypes restricted by HLA-C dominated the ex vivo response.

V shed 4 bases and J 4 bases; nucleotides not matched to a gene: 7. The V gene's germline CDR1 is MRHNA and CDR2 SNTAGT. The CDR3 sequence is 15 residues long. One entry per CDR3 protein, called by TCRdb with MiXCR from the reads. The sample lists almost 550,000 distinct CDR3 sequences, approximately 15% occurring once. The specimen sequenced was CD8+ T cells from PBMCs. This receptor was obtained from a human donor in good health (CMV status not recorded). Some clones in this sample may be carry-over from other donors' samples. V gene TRBV6-4 combines with J gene TRBJ2-3; 8 nucleotides match TRBD2. In DNA form, the CDR3 reads TGTGCCAGCAGTGTAGGCGGGGGGCACTCAGATACGCAGTATTTT. The encoded protein is CASSVGGGHSDTQYF.